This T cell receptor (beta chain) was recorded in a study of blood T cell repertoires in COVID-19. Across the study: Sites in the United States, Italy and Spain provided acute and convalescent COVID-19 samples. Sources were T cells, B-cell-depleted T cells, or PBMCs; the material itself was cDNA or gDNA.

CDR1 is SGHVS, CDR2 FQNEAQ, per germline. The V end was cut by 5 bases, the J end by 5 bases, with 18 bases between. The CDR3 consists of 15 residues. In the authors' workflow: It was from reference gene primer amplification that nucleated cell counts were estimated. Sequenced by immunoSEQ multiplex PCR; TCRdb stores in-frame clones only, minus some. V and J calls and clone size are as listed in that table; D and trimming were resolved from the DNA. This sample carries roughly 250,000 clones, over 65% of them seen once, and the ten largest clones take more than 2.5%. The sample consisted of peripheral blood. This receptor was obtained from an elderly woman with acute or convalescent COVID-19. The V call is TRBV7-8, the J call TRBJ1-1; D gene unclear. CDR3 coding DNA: TGTGCCAGCAGCCCATCGGTCCGCGCGGGGACTGAAGCTTTCTTT. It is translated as CASSPSVRAGTEAFF.